This paragraph reports one T cell receptor beta chain. This record belongs to a study of blood T cell repertoires in COVID-19. On the study more broadly: T cells, B-cell-depleted T cells, or PBMCs provided the cDNA or gDNA that served as material.

The V segment lost 1 base and the J segment 6 bases; nucleotides outside the gene matches: 4. The V gene's germline CDR1 is SGHRS and CDR2 YFSETQ. The CDR3 runs 14 residues. Only in-frame clones appear in the TCRdb table, and some are missing; sequencing was by immunoSEQ multiplex PCR. The table lists a few hundred thousand clones, around 83% of them singletons. Which cohort a participant joined came from the clinical history participants gave. In Cohort 3, a recovered donor had either two negative PCRs, clearance, or symptom resolution. Sequencing was performed on PBMCs or T cells enriched from blood (not recorded which). The chain combines TRBV5-1 with TRBJ2-4; the match to TRBD2 covers 7 bases. The sequence derives from a woman in her 50s who had recovered from COVID-19. The CDR3 region is CASSLTGEGNIQYF. The CDR3 DNA reads as TGCGCCAGCAGCTTGACCGGGGAGGGAAACATTCAGTACTTC.